This entry describes one T cell receptor (beta chain). Its specificity is unknown. The entry originates in a study of shared clonotypes between healthy human individuals. V dropped 0 bases and J dropped 4; count of bases not matched to a gene: 6. The CDR3 runs 15 residues. Germline V CDR1 and CDR2: LNHNV, YYDKDF (reference sequence). Study outcomes and limitations: Represented diversity, genetic and exposure-history alike, was limited by few donors.

Both subsets, CD45RA+ naive and CD45RA-negative memory, were split from the CD4+ cells. The table came from immunoSEQ multiplex PCR; TCRdb's copy has only in-frame clones and leaves some out. The sample shows approximately 1,500,000 clones, roughly 96% of them seen only once. Sequencing was performed on naive CD4+ T cells sorted from blood. Subset here: CD45RA+ positively selected. V gene TRBV15 combines with J gene TRBJ2-7, with 7 positions matching TRBD1. This receptor was identified in a man aged 25 to 45 in good health. Here the CDR3 DNA reads TGTGCCACCAGCAGAGAATTGGGACAGACTTACGAGCAGTACTTC. Its protein product is CATSRELGQTYEQYF. The entire variable domain, with the rest obtained from reference TRBV15 and TRBJ2-7, is as follows: DAMVIQNPRYQVTQFGKPVTLSCSQTLNHNVMYWYQQKSSQAPKLLFHYYDKDFNNEADTPDNFQSRRPNTSFCFLDIRSPGLGDTAMYLCATSRELGQTYEQYFGPGTRLTVT.